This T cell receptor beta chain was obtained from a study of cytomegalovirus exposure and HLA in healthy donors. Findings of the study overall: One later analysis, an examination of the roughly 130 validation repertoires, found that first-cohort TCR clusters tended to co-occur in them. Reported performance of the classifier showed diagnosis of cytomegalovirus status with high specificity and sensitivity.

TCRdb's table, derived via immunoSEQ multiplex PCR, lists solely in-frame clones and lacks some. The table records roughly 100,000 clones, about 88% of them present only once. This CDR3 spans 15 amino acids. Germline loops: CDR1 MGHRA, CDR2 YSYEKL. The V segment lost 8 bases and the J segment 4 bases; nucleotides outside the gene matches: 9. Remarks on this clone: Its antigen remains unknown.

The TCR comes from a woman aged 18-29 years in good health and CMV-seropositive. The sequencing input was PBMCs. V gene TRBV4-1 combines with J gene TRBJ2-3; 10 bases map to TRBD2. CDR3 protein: CASAWTSGYPDTQYF. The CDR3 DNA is TGCGCCAGCGCCTGGACTAGCGGTTACCCAGATACGCAGTATTTT.